This T cell receptor (beta chain) emerged from a study of T cell responses to AZD1222 COVID-19 vaccine. Sequencing was performed with immunoSEQ multiplex PCR; in TCRdb, only in-frame clones are kept and a portion is missing. In the table there are roughly 120,000 clones, around 92% of which are singletons. In the case of this clone: Antigen specificity is unknown.

The CDR3 is made up of 14 amino acids. V was trimmed by 4 bases and J by 0 bases, leaving 9 bases between them. Germline V CDR1 and CDR2: SNHLY, FYNNEI. Study-wide findings and caveats: Most donors were white British, females outnumbered males, and clonal diversity was possibly underestimated.

This chain uses TRBV2 with TRBJ1-1, with no clear D. This specimen consisted of peripheral blood, obtained on day 0 of AZD1222 vaccination. This receptor was identified in an adult in good health. This chain's CDR3 is CASSGPRLNTEAFF. The CDR3 nucleotides are TGTGCCAGCAGTGGACCACGCTTGAACACTGAAGCTTTCTTT.